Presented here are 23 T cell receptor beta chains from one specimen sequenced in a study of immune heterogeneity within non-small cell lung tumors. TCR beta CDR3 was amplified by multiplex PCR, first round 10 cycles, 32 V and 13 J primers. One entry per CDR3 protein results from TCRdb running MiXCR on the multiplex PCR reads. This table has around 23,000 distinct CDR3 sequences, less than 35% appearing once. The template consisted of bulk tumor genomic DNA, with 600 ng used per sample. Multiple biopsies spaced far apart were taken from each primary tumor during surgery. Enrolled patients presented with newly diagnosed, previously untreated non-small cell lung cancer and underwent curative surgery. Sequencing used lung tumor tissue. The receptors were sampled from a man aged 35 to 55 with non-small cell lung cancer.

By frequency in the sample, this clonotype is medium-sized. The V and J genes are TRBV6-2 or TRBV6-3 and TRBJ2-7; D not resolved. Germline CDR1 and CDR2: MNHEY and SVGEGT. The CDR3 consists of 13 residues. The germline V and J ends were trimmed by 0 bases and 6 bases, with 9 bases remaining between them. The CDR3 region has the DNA TGTGCCAGCAGTTACTCGATCGGACGCGAGCAGTACTTC. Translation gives CASSYSIGREQYF.

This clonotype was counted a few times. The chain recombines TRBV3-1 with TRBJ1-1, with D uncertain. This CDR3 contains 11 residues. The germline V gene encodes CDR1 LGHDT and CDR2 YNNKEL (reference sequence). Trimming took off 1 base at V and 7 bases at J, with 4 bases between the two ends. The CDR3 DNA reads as TGTGCCAGCAGCCAAGCCGGTGAAGCTTTCTTT. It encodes CASSQAGEAFF.

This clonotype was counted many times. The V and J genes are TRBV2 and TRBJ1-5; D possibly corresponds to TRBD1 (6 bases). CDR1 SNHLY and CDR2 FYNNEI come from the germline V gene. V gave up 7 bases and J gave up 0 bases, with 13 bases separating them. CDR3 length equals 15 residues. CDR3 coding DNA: TGTGCCAGCACCGAGGGGGGGGTTAGCAATCAGCCCCAGCATTTT. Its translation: CASTEGGVSNQPQHF.

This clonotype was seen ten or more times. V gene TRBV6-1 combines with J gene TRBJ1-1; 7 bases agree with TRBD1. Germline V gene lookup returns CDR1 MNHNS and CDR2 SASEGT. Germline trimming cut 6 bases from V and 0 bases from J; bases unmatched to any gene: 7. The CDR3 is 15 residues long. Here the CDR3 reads CASSFGDSMNTEAFF. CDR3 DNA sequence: TGTGCCAGCAGCTTCGGGGACAGCATGAACACTGAAGCTTTCTTT.

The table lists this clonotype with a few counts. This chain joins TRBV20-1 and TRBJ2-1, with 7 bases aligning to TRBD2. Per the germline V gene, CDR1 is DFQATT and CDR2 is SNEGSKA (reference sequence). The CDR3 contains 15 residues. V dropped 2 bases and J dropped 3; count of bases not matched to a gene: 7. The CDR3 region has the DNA TGCAGTGCTAGAAGGCCTGCGGGAGTCTACAATGAGCAGTTCTTC. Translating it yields CSARRPAGVYNEQFF.

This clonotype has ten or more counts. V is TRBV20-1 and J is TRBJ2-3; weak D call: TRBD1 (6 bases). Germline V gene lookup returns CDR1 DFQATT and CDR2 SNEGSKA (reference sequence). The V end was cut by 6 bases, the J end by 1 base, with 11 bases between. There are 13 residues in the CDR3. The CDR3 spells CSATGWGTDTQYF. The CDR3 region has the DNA TGCAGTGCCACAGGGTGGGGCACAGATACGCAGTATTTT.

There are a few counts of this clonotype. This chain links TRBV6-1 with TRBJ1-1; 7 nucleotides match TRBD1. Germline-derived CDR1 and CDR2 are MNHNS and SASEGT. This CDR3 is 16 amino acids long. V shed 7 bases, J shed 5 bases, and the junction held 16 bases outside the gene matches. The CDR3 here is CASTRRTGTASTEAFF. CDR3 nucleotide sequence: TGTGCCAGCACCCGAAGAACCGGGACAGCGTCTACTGAAGCTTTCTTT.

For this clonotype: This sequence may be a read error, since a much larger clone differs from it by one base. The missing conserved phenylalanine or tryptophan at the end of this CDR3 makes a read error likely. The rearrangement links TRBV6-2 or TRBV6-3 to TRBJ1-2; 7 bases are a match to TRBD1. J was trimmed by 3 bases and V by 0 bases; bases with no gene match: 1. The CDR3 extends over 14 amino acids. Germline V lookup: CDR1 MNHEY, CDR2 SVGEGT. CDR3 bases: TGTGCCAGCAGTTACTCGACAGGGTACTATGGCTACACCATC. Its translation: CASSYSTGYYGYTI.

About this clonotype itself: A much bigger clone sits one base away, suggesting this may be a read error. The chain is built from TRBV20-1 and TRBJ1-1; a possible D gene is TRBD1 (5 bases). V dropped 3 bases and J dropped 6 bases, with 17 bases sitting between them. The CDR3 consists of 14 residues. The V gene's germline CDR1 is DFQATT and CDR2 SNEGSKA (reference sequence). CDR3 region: CSARSGGESAEAFF. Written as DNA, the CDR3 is TGCAGTGCTAGGAGTGGAGGGGAATCTGCTGAAGCTTTCTTT.

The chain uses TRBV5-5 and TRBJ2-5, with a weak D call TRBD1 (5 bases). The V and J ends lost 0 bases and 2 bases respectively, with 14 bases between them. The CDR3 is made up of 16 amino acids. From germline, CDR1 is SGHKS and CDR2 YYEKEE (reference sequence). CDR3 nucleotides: TGTGCCAGCAGCTTGGGAGCAGGGTCCCATCAAGAGACCCAGTACTTC. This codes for CASSLGAGSHQETQYF. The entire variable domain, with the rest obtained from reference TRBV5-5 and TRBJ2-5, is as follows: DAGVTQSPTHLIKTRGQQVTLRCSPISGHKSVSWYQQVLGQGPQFIFQYYEKEERGRGNFPDRFSARQFPNYSSELNVNALLLGDSALYLCASSLGAGSHQETQYFGPGTRLLVL.

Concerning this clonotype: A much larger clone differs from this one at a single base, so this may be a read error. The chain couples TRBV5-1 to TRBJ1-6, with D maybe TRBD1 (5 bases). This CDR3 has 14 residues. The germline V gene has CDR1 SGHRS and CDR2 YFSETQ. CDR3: CASSLGGERSPIHF. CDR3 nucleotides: TGCGCCAGCAGCTTGGGAGGGGAACGCTCACCCATCCACTTT.

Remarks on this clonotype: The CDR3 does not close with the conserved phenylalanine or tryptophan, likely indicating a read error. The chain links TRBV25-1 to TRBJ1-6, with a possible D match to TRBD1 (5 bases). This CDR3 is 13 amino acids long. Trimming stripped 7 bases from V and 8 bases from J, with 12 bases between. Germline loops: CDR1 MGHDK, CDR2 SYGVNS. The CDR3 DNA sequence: TGTGCCAGCACACGGGACTTTTATTCACCCCTCCACTCT. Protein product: CASTRDFYSPLHS.

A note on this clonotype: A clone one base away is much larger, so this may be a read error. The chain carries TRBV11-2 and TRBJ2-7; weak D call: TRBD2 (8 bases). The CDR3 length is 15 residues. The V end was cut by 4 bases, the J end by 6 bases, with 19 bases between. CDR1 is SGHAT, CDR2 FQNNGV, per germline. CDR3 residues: CASSSDEQGTSEQYF. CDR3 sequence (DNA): TGTGCCAGCAGCTCCGATGAACAGGGGACTAGCGAGCAGTACTTC. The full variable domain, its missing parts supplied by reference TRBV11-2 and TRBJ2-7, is EAGVAQSPRYKIIEKRQSVAFWCNPISGHATLYWYQQILGQGPKLLIQFQNNGVVDDSQLPKDRFSAERLKGVDSTLKIQPAKLEDSAVYLCASSSDEQGTSEQYFGPGTRLTVT.

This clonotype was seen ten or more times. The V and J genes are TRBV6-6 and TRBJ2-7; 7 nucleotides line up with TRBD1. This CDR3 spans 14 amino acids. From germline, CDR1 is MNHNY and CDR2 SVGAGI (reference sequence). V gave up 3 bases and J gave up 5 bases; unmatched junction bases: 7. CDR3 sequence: CASSYRQGIDEQYF. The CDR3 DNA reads TGTGCCAGCAGTTATCGACAGGGTATCGACGAGCAGTACTTC.

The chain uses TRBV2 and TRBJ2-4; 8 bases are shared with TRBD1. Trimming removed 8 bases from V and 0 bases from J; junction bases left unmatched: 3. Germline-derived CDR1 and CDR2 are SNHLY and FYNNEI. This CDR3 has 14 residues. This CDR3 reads CASQGAVAKNIQYF. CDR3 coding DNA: TGTGCCAGCCAGGGGGCGGTAGCCAAAAACATTCAGTACTTC. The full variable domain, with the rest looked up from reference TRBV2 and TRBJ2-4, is EPEVTQTPSHQVTQMGQEVILRCVPISNHLYFYWYRQILGQKVEFLVSFYNNEISEKSEIFDDQFSVERPDGSNFTLKIRSTKLEDSAMYFCASQGAVAKNIQYFGAGTRLSVL.

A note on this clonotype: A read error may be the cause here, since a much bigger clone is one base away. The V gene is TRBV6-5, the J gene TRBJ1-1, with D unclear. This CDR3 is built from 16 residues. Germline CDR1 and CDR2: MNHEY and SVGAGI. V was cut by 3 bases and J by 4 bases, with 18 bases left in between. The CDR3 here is CASSYGDVRGSTEAFF. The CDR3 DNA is TGTGCCAGCAGTTATGGGGATGTGCGGGGAAGCACTGAAGCTTTCTTT.

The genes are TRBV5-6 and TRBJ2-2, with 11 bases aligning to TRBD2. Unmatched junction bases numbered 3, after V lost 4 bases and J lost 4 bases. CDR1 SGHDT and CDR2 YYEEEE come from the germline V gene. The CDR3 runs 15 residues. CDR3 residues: CASSRTSGSTGELFF. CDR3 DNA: TGTGCCAGCAGCCGGACTAGCGGGTCCACCGGGGAGCTGTTTTTT.

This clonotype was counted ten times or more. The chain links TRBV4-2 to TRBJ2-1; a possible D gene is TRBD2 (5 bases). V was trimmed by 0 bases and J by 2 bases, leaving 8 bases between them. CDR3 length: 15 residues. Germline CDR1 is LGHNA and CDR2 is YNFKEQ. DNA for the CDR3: TGTGCCAGCAGCCAAGATACGGGAACCTACAATGAGCAGTTCTTC. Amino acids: CASSQDTGTYNEQFF.

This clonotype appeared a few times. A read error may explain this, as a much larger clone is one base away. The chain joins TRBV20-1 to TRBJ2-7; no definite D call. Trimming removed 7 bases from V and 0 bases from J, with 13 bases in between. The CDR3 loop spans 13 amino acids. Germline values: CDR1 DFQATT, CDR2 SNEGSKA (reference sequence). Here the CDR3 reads CSVNSPNSYEQYF. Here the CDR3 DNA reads TGCAGTGTAAATAGCCCAAACTCCTACGAGCAGTACTTC.

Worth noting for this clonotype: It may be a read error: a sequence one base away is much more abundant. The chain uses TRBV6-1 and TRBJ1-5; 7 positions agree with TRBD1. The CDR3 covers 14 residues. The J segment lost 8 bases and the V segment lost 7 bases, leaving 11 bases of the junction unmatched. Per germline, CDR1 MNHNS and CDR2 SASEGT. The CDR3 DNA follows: TGTGCCAGCAAAGTATACAGGGGAAATAAGCCCCAGCATTTT. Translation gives CASKVYRGNKPQHF.

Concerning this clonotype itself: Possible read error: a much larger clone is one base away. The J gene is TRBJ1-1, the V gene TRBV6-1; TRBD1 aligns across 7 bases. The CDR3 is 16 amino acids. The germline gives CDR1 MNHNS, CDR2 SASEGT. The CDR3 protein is CASSTSRQGGISEASF. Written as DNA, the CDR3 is TGTGCCAGCAGTACATCCCGACAGGGTGGAATCTCTGAAGCTTCCTTT.

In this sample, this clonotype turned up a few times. CDR3 DNA sequence: TGTGCCAGCAGCCCGTCCGGAGGGGGTGCAGAGACCCAGTACTTC. Translation gives CASSPSGGGAETQYF. The chain links TRBV7-3 to TRBJ2-5; D is perhaps TRBD1 or TRBD2 (6 bases each). The germline gives CDR1 SGHTA, CDR2 FQGTGA. The CDR3 runs to 15 residues. The ends were cut back, 5 bases at V and 4 bases at J, with 17 bases in the middle.

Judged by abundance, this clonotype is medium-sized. This chain's CDR3 is CASSSNGLAGYEQYF. CDR3 DNA: TGTGCCAGCAGCTCCAACGGACTAGCGGGATACGAGCAGTACTTC. The chain links TRBV6-1 to TRBJ2-7; 12 bases match TRBD2. This CDR3 has 15 residues. Trimming at V came to 6 bases and at J to 4 bases, leaving 7 bases not matched to a gene. Germline V lookup: CDR1 MNHNS, CDR2 SASEGT.